The 4 T cell receptor beta chains reported below all come from one sample, sequenced in a study of T cell changes during pregnancy in multiple sclerosis. Produced via immunoSEQ multiplex PCR; TCRdb's table is partial and in-frame only. The sample carries over 45,000 clones, roughly 92% recorded once. Here the sequenced sample was CD8+ T cells from peripheral blood mononuclear cells, taken in the third trimester of pregnancy. The receptors were sampled from a female donor with multiple sclerosis, enrolled in a pregnancy study.

This chain connects TRBV5-5 to TRBJ2-7; 8 bases map to TRBD1. The trim removed 0 bases at V and 4 bases at J, leaving 21 bases unmatched. CDR3 length: 20 amino acids. The germline CDR1 and CDR2 sequences are SGHKS and YYEKEE (reference sequence). The CDR3 loop reads CASSLGFGQGNRKGGYEQYF. The CDR3 DNA sequence: TGTGCCAGCAGCTTGGGGTTTGGACAGGGCAATCGGAAAGGGGGGTACGAGCAGTACTTC.

This chain joins TRBV19 and TRBJ2-1; a weak D match, TRBD1 (5 bases). Deletions cut 5 bases from V and 3 bases from J, with 8 bases between. This CDR3 contains 13 residues. Germline lookup yields CDR1 LNHDA and CDR2 SQIVND (reference sequence). The CDR3 nucleotides read TGTGCCAGTAGTTGGGGCGACTACAATGAGCAGTTCTTC. As protein: CASSWGDYNEQFF.

The chain joins TRBV7-2 to TRBJ1-1, with D unresolved. V shed 4 bases and J shed 7 bases, with 16 bases lying between them. The CDR3 sequence is 14 residues long. Germline V CDR1 and CDR2: SGHTA, FQGNSA. The CDR3 protein is CASSSLTGLGEAFF. CDR3 nucleotides: TGTGCCAGCAGCTCCTTGACGGGGTTAGGTGAAGCTTTCTTT. The complete variable domain, with remaining parts taken from reference TRBV7-2 and TRBJ1-1, reads GAGVSQSPSNKVTEKGKDVELRCDPISGHTALYWYRQSLGQGLEFLIYFQGNSAPDKSGLPSDRFSAERTGGSVSTLTIQRTQQEDSAVYLCASSSLTGLGEAFFGQGTRLTVV.

The J gene is TRBJ2-1, the V gene TRBV19; TRBD2 matches at 11 bases. V lost 10 bases, J lost 6 bases, and 5 bases stayed unmatched. The CDR3 extends over 13 amino acids. CDR1 is LNHDA, CDR2 SQIVND, per germline (reference sequence). The chain's CDR3 is CATSGRRGNEQFF. The CDR3 DNA reads as TGTGCCACTAGCGGGAGGAGGGGCAATGAGCAGTTCTTC.